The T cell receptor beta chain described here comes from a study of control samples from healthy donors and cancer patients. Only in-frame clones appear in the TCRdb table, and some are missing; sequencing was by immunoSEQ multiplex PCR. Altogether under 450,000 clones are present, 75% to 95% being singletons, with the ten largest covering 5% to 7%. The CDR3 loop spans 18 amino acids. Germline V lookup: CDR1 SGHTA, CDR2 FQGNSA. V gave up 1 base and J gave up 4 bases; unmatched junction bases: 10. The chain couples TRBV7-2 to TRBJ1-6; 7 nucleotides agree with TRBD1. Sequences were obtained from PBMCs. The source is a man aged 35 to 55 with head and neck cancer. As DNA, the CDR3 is TGTGCCAGCAGCTTAGACCTACAGGGGCTAGGGTATAATTCACCCCTCCACTTT. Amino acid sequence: CASSLDLQGLGYNSPLHF.